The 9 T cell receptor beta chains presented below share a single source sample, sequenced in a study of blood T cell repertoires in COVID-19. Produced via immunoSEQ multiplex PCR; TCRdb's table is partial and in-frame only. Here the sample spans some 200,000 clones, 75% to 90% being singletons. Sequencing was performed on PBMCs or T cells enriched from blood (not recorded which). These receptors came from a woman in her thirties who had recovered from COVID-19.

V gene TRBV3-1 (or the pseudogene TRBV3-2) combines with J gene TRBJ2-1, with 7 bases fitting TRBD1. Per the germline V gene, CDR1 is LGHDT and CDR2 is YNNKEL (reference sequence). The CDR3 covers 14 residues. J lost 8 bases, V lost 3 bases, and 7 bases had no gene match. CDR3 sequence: CASSHQTGWHEQFF. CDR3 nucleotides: TGTGCCAGCAGCCATCAGACAGGGTGGCATGAGCAGTTCTTC.

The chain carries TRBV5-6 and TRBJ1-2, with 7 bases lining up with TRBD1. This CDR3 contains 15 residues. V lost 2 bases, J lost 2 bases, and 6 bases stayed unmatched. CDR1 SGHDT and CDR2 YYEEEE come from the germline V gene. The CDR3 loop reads CASSFYGTANYGYTF. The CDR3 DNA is TGTGCCAGCAGCTTCTATGGGACAGCCAACTATGGCTACACCTTC.

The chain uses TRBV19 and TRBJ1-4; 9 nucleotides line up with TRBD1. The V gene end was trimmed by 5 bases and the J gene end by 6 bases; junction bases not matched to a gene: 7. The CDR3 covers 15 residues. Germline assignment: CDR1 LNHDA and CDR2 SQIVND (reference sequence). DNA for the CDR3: TGTGCCAGTAGTCTGCCGGGACAGGGAGATGAAAAACTGTTTTTT. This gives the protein CASSLPGQGDEKLFF.

CDR3 in DNA: TGTGCCAGCAGCTTGATTGGGGACTGGACGGGGGAGCTGTTTTTT. As protein: CASSLIGDWTGELFF. This chain uses TRBV7-9 with TRBJ2-2; the D gene is possibly TRBD2 (6 bases). Trimming took 3 bases from V and 8 from J, leaving 16 bases between them. This CDR3 is 15 amino acids long. In germline, CDR1 is SEHNR, CDR2 FQNEAQ (reference sequence).

The CDR3 DNA follows: TGCGCCAGCAGCTTCTCACCCTTAGCGGGGCTCACAGATACGCAGTATTTT. Encoded protein: CASSFSPLAGLTDTQYF. The V call is TRBV5-1, the J call TRBJ2-3; 8 positions match TRBD2. The length of the CDR3 is 17 residues. Germline values: CDR1 SGHRS, CDR2 YFSETQ. V dropped 2 bases and J dropped 2; count of bases not matched to a gene: 10.

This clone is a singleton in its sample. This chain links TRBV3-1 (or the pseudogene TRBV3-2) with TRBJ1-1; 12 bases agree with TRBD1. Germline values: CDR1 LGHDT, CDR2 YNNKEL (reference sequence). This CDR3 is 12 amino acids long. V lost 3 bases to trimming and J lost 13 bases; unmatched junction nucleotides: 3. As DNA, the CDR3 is TGTGCCAGCAGCCAGGGACAGGGGGCGAGTTTCTTT. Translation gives CASSQGQGASFF.

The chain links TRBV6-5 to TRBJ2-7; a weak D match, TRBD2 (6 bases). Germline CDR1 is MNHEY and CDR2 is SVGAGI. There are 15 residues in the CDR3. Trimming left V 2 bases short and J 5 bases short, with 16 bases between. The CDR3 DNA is TGTGCCAGCAGTTACGATGGACGGGAGACCAACGAGCAGTACTTC. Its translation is CASSYDGRETNEQYF.

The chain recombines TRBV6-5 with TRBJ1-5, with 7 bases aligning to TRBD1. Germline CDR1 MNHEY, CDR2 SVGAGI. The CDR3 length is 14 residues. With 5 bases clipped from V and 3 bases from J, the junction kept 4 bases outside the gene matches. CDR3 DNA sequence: TGTGCCAGCAGTACACAGGGGTTCAATCAGCCCCAGCATTTT. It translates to CASSTQGFNQPQHF.

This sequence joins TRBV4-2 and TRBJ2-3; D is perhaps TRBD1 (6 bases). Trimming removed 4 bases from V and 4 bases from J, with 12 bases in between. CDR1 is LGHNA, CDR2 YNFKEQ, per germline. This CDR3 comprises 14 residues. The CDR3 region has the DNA TGTGCCAGCAGCCCCCGAACAGGGCCAGATACGCAGTATTTT. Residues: CASSPRTGPDTQYF.